The clone carrying this T cell receptor (beta chain) was observed a few times. Its antigen is as yet unknown. The sample is drawn from a study of cytomegalovirus exposure and HLA in healthy donors. On the study more broadly: Caucasian-associated ancestry cluster membership applied to about 83% of around 400 genotyped donors. Overall study results and limits: It was approximately 170 TCR beta chains that were listed as cytomegalovirus-associated.

Germline lookup yields CDR1 MRHNA and CDR2 SNTAGT. The CDR3 has 17 residues. The V and J ends lost 2 bases and 7 bases respectively, with 18 bases between them. PCR was performed using 60 Vbeta and 13 Jbeta primers. Method: immunoSEQ multiplex PCR; TCRdb's copy keeps in-frame clones and lacks some. The data show approximately 180,000 clones, roughly 81% seen once. Material for sequencing was PBMCs. The TCR was taken from a girl aged 10 to 17 in good health and CMV-seropositive. This chain connects TRBV6-4 to TRBJ1-6; possible D gene TRBD1, 6 bases. The CDR3, as DNA: TGTGCCAGCAGTGACCCGAGGACGGGGGGCTGGAATTCACCCCTCCACTTT. This sequence encodes CASSDPRTGGWNSPLHF.